The sequence of this T cell receptor beta chain was determined in a study of cytomegalovirus exposure and HLA in healthy donors (dated by TCRdb to 2016 to 2017). Turning to the overall study: In an earlier analysis of approximately 500 of the donors, 276 Gb of sequence data and 90 million to 120 million unique TCR beta sequences from about 180 million T cells were reported. The later analysis used no new phenotypic data to find candidate immune exposures, relying instead on TCR beta sequences and their occurrence across donors. The number of typed donors differed by locus: about 620-640 for A, B, C, DRB1 and DQB1; 500 to 550 for DQA1; some 610 for DPA1; and about 450 for DPB1. Of the 350 to 400 genotyped donors, 81% fell in the genetic ancestry cluster associated with self-reported Caucasian donors. About 330 gigabases of sequencing data and approximately 91 million unique TCR sequences made up an early release that covered 500 to 650 HLA-typed donors. Every repertoire in the discovery cohort had been generated on one and the same sequencing platform. An earlier analysis of several hundred of the donors applied high-throughput TCR beta sequencing to assess whether each TCR beta V gene segment acted as functional or pseudogenic. Using immunosequencing, the study profiled T cell repertoires from roughly 650 subjects and related those repertoires to cytomegalovirus serostatus. The aim of the study was to test whether cataloging public T cell receptors could identify signatures of past pathogen exposure. In a later genetic analysis, genome-wide SNP genotypes for about three fifths of the 666 donors were used, and that subset was treated as a discovery cohort. Donor age, sex, ethnicity and CMV serostatus were compiled together with the repertoire data. To predict cytomegalovirus infection status, the study combined high-throughput TCR immunosequencing, statistical association of individual TCRs with disease status, and machine learning. HLA typing covered class I and class II loci at four-digit resolution. A later analysis re-analyzed previously published TCR beta repertoires from 600 to 850 donors and added high-resolution HLA genotyping to study TCR occurrence patterns. In addition to the first cohort of 666 subjects, a separate validation cohort of 130 or so different subjects was used. Among around 400 genotyped donors of the cohort, an average of about 240,000 unique TCR beta nucleotide sequences were sequenced per donor, approximately 20% of them non-productive. Roughly 5 DR-DQ haplotypes were treated as single units for association and clustering because of strong linkage in the cohort.

V loses 5 bases at its end and J loses 7 bases; junction bases beyond the gene matches: 6. Measured from the cysteine to the phenylalanine, the CDR3 is 13 residues long. Solely the CDR3 DNA is kept, with 39 bases framed from the first base. The germline V gene encodes CDR1 LNHDA and CDR2 SQIVND (reference sequence). Study-wide conclusions, independent of this receptor: In a later genetic analysis, a missense DCLRE1C variant was associated with V-gene and J-gene trimming of TCR beta chains, and the association was replicated in an independent cohort. Correlated functional status among segregating V segments might reflect linkage disequilibrium, but an unknown experimental factor could not be ruled out. In a later analysis, several top co-occurrence clusters were reported to appear linked to parvovirus B19, influenza, CMV and Epstein-Barr virus. In this cohort, only TCR beta chains were sequenced, and detectable features were limited by the absence of alpha or paired-chain data. Because HLA typing was missing for some donors at each locus, association tests included only the typed subset. A further reported finding was that TCR beta sequences accurately predicted the HLA-A and HLA-B alleles for most subjects in the first cohort. A later analysis found that most CMV-associated TCR beta chains appeared HLA-restricted, with HLA associations seemingly driven largely by CMV exposure. A cluster of highly shared sequence variants was judged likely to be a technical artifact of the sequencing pipeline. The 87-base-pair reads could not distinguish some IMGT-functional V segments, including TRBV6-2 and TRBV6-3, so those segments were excluded. In the study, some 160 TCR beta chains were listed as associated with cytomegalovirus. CMV serostatus was the only immune exposure information available for the cohort. In a later genetic analysis, fewer N-insertions in productive TCRs were reported among donors in an Asian-associated ancestry cluster than the roughly 670-donor mean. A few of the identified cytomegalovirus-associated TCR beta chains were confirmed in vitro to be specific for cytomegalovirus antigens. Specific HLA alleles were associated with 16,951 TCR beta sequences at a false discovery rate of 0.05 in a later analysis. The authors suggested that the approach could potentially be generalized to other disease states and immunological phenotypes. Broadly in line with IMGT annotations, most TCR beta V segments showed up in productive rearrangements about 87% or about 30% of the time in an earlier analysis of 587 of the donors. Sequencing depth was assumed to be roughly uniform across donors in the presence/absence analyses, though that assumption may not hold. Over 15 rarely observed V segments, including chromosome 9 orphons, were excluded from the earlier analysis of approximately 600 of the donors because counts were too low. Across donors, most TCR sequences were observed very rarely, whereas some public TCRs were present in many individuals. Assigning TCR associations to individual alleles was difficult when HLA alleles, especially DR and DQ, strongly co-occurred. According to a later analysis, TCR association rates differed among HLA loci, with DRB1 alleles showing the most associated TCRs and HLA-C alleles showing the fewest. In a later analysis, HLA-associated TCR beta chains were found to be more clonally expanded and to have lower generation probabilities than equally common non-associated chains. The classifier was reported to diagnose cytomegalovirus status with high specificity and sensitivity in both the original and validation cohorts.

The cohort was made up of about 670 healthy bone marrow donors. At the time of sampling, all cohort members were nominally healthy, though unrecorded immune exposures were likely present. The donor was CMV seronegative and belonged to the group of several hundred seronegative cohort members. A peripheral blood sample was provided by each donor, and peripheral blood mononuclear cells were used for TCR beta sequencing. Genomic DNA was extracted from the blood cell samples with the Qiagen DNeasy Blood Extraction Kit. Regarding this clone: The specificity of this receptor is unknown.

Library prep was done by the immunoSEQ multiplex PCR assay. The multiplex PCR relied on a mix of 60 forward primers for TCR Vbeta segments and 13 reverse primers for TCR Jbeta segments. The CDR3 region of rearranged TCR beta genes was amplified from genomic DNA by a multiplex PCR assay. The amplified TCR beta libraries were sequenced on the Illumina HiSeq System as 87-base-pair reads. The paper's processing steps were these. A later analysis counted about 80 million unique TCR beta chains across the 550 to 750 repertoires, and some 12 million of these chains were shared by at least two donors. To remove PCR and sequencing errors, raw reads were error-corrected and collapsed into unique sequences using a nearest-neighbor algorithm that merged closely related sequences. CDR3 sequences were aligned to IMGT reference sequences to assign V, D and J gene segments. Each retained sequence needed at least a six-nucleotide match to both a V gene segment and a J gene segment. A rearrangement was called productive if the CDR3 had no stop codons and remained in frame with V and J, and every other rearrangement was called non-productive. Following IMGT convention, CDR3 was defined as the stretch from the second conserved V-encoded cysteine up to the conserved J-encoded phenylalanine. Sequences without an unambiguous match to a single V gene segment were excluded from the earlier analysis of about 600 of the donors. In an earlier analysis of 587 of the donors, V segments were called functional above 56.7% productive rearrangements and were called segregating when the between-donor standard deviation exceeded 5%. To diagnose cytomegalovirus status from the catalog of TCR beta chain sequences, a statistical classification framework was built. A later analysis assigned V and J genes by comparing TCR nucleotide sequences with IMGT/GENE-DB human TR gene sequences. The TCRdist pipeline was used in a later analysis to assign CDR3 sequences and most-parsimonious VDJ recombination scenarios. In a later analysis, each TCR beta chain was defined by its CDR3 amino acid sequence together with its V-gene family, and reads without a unique V-gene family were excluded. In a later analysis, nearly 600 highly shared, low-generation-probability nucleotide sequences were removed to address suspected cross-contamination and a sequencing artifact. In a later analysis, a clonal expansion index was calculated for each public chain from normalized within-repertoire ranks of inferred template counts. In a later analysis, generation probabilities were computed using a VDJ recombination model fitted to out-of-frame rearrangements, and the results were checked against IGoR. In a later analysis, TCR-TCR, TCR-HLA and TCR-CMV co-occurrence was scored with hypergeometric tests, and a repertoire-size bias correction was applied to TCR pairs. To estimate false discovery rates, a later analysis permuted the HLA or CMV assignments 20 times. In a later analysis, co-occurring TCRs were grouped using DBSCAN, with TCRdist sequence similarity added in when clustering inside HLA-allele-positive subsets. For co-occurrence clustering, repertoires with fewer than 30,000 or more than 120,000 public chains were excluded, along with several repertoires with anomalous nucleotide sharing. The immuneACCESS repertoire file appears here via TCRdb, limited to in-frame rearrangements. These files lack a portion of the clones; in checked studies, under half of the deficit traces to unresolved V genes, and the cause of the others is not known. That table is the source of V, J and clone size, and D and trimming were worked out from the DNA. The table for this sample records tens of thousands of clones. The ten top clones hold approximately 1.8% of the sample.

The sequence came from a woman in her 30s in good health and CMV-seronegative. The receptor chain draws on TRBV19 and TRBJ2-7, and TRBD1 aligns with 9 junction nucleotides. The sample taken for sequencing was PBMCs. For the CDR3, the sequence is CASSSQGAWEQYF. The DNA sequence is as follows: TGTGCCAGTAGTTCACAGGGGGCATGGGAGCAGTACTTC.